The rows below give T cell receptor beta chains drawn from one sample of a study of OX40 agonist ivuxolimab in advanced cancers. Only in-frame clones appear in the TCRdb table, and some are missing; sequencing was by immunoSEQ multiplex PCR. This sample has approximately 69,000 clones; almost 85% occur once, and the top ten carry about 7.4%. Sequencing was performed on CD4+ or CD8+ T cells sorted from blood, taken in a trial of the OX40 agonist ivuxolimab. The receptor source for this set is an adult with an advanced solid tumor such as melanoma, head and neck, liver or kidney cancer. The CDR3 runs from the conserved cysteine through the conserved F or W.

TRBJ1-5 TRBV27 CASGTLNQPQHF
TRBJ2-7 TRBV2 CASEAGTASYEQYF
TRBJ2-7 TRBV5-8 CASSPGTDFSTSGYTF
TRBJ2-3 TRBV6-6 CASRGQGASTDTQYF
TRBJ1-5 TRBV6-6 CASSYLRTGSNQPQHF
TRBJ1-2 TRBV5-1 CASSQDLRDRIYGYTF
TRBJ1-1 TRBV7-8 CASSPMEEAFF
TRBJ2-1 TRBV4-2 CASSRKSGSDAREQFF
TRBJ1-1 TRBV5-4 CASSEGGNTEAFF
TRBJ1-1 TRBV30 CAWDRGETEAFF
TRBJ1-1 TRBV5-1 CASRLSAVSNTEAFF
TRBJ1-6 TRBV5-4 CASSLDNSPLHF
TRBJ2-3 TRBV2 CASRVTDTQYF
TRBJ2-7 TRBV15 CATSRDEGRQYF